A single sample gave rise to the 31 T cell receptor beta chains below, sequenced in a study of T cells after yellow fever vaccination. In TCRdb, the 5' RACE reads were re-called with MiXCR into one record per CDR3 protein. The top ten clones hold roughly a sixth of a sample with roughly 520,000 distinct CDR3 sequences, 21% of them seen once. Sequences were derived from PBMCs, sampled approximately 22 days after the first yellow fever vaccination. These receptors were collected from a man aged 18 to 29 who received the YFV17D yellow fever vaccine.

This clonotype was seen many times. The V gene is TRBV29-1, the J gene TRBJ1-1, with D uncertain. Per germline, CDR1 SQVTM and CDR2 ANQGSEA. V was trimmed by 3 bases and J by 1 base, leaving 6 bases between them. There are 12 residues in the CDR3. The CDR3 reads CSVDPGNTEAFF. DNA for the CDR3: TGCAGCGTTGACCCAGGGAACACTGAAGCTTTCTTT.

The chain recombines TRBV12-3 or TRBV12-4 with TRBJ1-6; the D gene is possibly TRBD1 (5 bases). V was clipped by 3 bases and J by 9 bases, with 9 bases between them. This CDR3 region has 13 residues. CDR3 amino acids: CASSFAGFSPLHF. CDR3 nucleotide sequence: TGTGCCAGCAGTTTCGCAGGGTTTTCACCCCTCCACTTT.

This clonotype was picked up a small number of times. The V gene is TRBV7-3, the J gene TRBJ2-6; D remains ambiguous. V gave up 0 bases and J gave up 3 bases, with 12 bases separating them. Looked up from germline, CDR1 is SGHTA and CDR2 is FQGTGA. This CDR3 has 17 amino acids. The CDR3 here is CASSLTNPVYGANVLTF. The CDR3 bases are TGTGCCAGCAGCTTAACGAACCCAGTCTATGGGGCCAACGTCCTGACTTTC.

V usage is TRBV27 and J usage is TRBJ2-1; 15 bases line up with TRBD2. This CDR3 has 19 amino acids. With 5 bases clipped from V and 4 bases from J, the junction kept 12 bases outside the gene matches. CDR1 is MNHEY and CDR2 is SMNVEV in the germline V gene (reference sequence). Here the CDR3 DNA reads TGTGCCAGCAGTGGACTAGCGGGGGGGCGAGGAGGCGGTTACAATGAGCAGTTCTTC. The encoded protein is CASSGLAGGRGGGYNEQFF.

This clonotype was observed a few times. This rearrangement joins TRBV13 to TRBJ2-3; D gene ambiguous. Germline V lookup: CDR1 PRHDT, CDR2 FYEKMQ (reference sequence). Trimming pared 7 bases from V and 3 bases from J, leaving 17 bases between. The CDR3 contains 15 residues. The CDR3 loop is CASTRPDLLTDTQYF. The CDR3 region has the DNA TGTGCCAGCACCCGACCGGACCTACTAACAGATACGCAGTATTTT. The complete variable domain, with remaining parts taken from reference TRBV13 and TRBJ2-3, reads AAGVIQSPRHLIKEKRETATLKCYPIPRHDTVYWYQQGPGQDPQFLISFYEKMQSDKGSIPDRFSAQQFSDYHSELNMSSLELGDSALYFCASTRPDLLTDTQYFGPGTRLTVL.

V usage is TRBV29-1 and J usage is TRBJ1-2; D is unresolved. The CDR3 totals 17 residues. CDR1 is SQVTM and CDR2 is ANQGSEA in the germline V gene. V lost 5 bases and J lost 5, with 27 bases in between. DNA of the CDR3: TGCAGCGTTTCCCCGGCCGGGAGCACCCATACCCGTTATGGCTACACCTTC. Translating gives CSVSPAGSTHTRYGYTF.

The chain is built from TRBV12-3 or TRBV12-4 and TRBJ2-4; a weak D match, TRBD2 (5 bases). The CDR3 covers 15 residues. V dropped 6 bases and J dropped 0 bases, with 12 bases sitting between them. The CDR3 DNA is TGTGCCAGCAGCGACGGCGGACTAGCCAAAAACATTCAGTACTTC. Translated, it gives CASSDGGLAKNIQYF.

The V call is TRBV7-2, the J call TRBJ1-4; D gene unclear. CDR3 length equals 15 residues. Trimming left V 1 base short and J 8 bases short, with 14 bases between. Germline values: CDR1 SGHTA, CDR2 FQGNSA. The CDR3 loop is CASSLGQGRWEKLFF. In DNA form, the CDR3 reads TGTGCCAGCAGCTTAGGTCAAGGGAGGTGGGAAAAACTGTTTTTT.

The sample holds a few counts of this clonotype. V and J are TRBV24-1 and TRBJ2-2; TRBD2 might be the D (6 bases). The V and J ends lost 12 bases and 0 bases respectively, with 13 bases between them. The CDR3 sequence is 14 residues long. Germline V gene sequence: CDR1 KGHDR, CDR2 SFDVKD. DNA for the CDR3: TGTGCCGCGGGACCCCCATCGAACACCGGGGAGCTGTTTTTT. It encodes CAAGPPSNTGELFF.

This clonotype turned up a few times. V gene TRBV20-1 combines with J gene TRBJ2-3; D gene uncertain. The germline V gene has CDR1 DFQATT and CDR2 SNEGSKA (reference sequence). The CDR3 extends over 12 amino acids. Between the trimmed V and J ends, which lost 0 bases and 5 bases, there was a span of 6 bases. CDR3 nucleotides: TGCAGTGCTAGAGATCAAAAAGATACGCAGTATTTT. This sequence encodes CSARDQKDTQYF.

This clonotype was seen a handful of times. The V and J genes are TRBV19 and TRBJ2-1, with TRBD2 as a possible D gene (5 bases). V lost 8 bases, J lost 0 bases, and 20 bases lay in between. The CDR3 has 17 residues. The germline V gene encodes CDR1 LNHDA and CDR2 SQIVND (reference sequence). DNA of the CDR3: TGTGCCAGTGCCCCATTTGTTAGCGCTAACTCCTACAATGAGCAGTTCTTC. This encodes CASAPFVSANSYNEQFF.

This clonotype was observed a few times. V usage is TRBV5-1 and J usage is TRBJ2-1, with D perhaps TRBD2 (7 bases). V was clipped by 7 bases and J by 5 bases, with 19 bases between them. In germline, CDR1 is SGHRS, CDR2 YFSETQ. This CDR3 is built from 15 residues. In DNA, the CDR3 is TGCGCCAGCCTCCCGGCGAGGGGGGGGGACAATGAGCAGTTCTTC. Its translation is CASLPARGGDNEQFF. Variable domain in full (rest from reference TRBV5-1 and TRBJ2-1): KAGVTQTPRYLIKTRGQQVTLSCSPISGHRSVSWYQQTPGQGLQFLFEYFSETQRNKGNFPGRFSGRQFSNSRSEMNVSTLELGDSALYLCASLPARGGDNEQFFGPGTRLTVL.

The chain combines TRBV20-1 with TRBJ2-7; tentatively, D is TRBD1 or TRBD2 (6 bases each). The germline V gene has CDR1 DFQATT and CDR2 SNEGSKA (reference sequence). The ends were cut back, 0 bases at V and 7 bases at J, with 16 bases in the middle. CDR3 length equals 14 residues. The CDR3: CSARDGGLREEQYV. For the CDR3, the DNA is TGCAGTGCTAGAGACGGGGGCCTACGGGAAGAGCAGTACGTC.

The chain couples TRBV28 to TRBJ2-2; D not resolved. With 2 bases removed from V and 6 bases from J, the gap between germline ends came to 10 bases. Germline V gene data show CDR1 as MDHEN and CDR2 as SYDVKM. The CDR3 sequence is 14 residues long. Written as DNA, the CDR3 is TGTGCCAGCAGTTTAACCGGGTCCGCCGGGGAGCTGTTTTTT. As protein: CASSLTGSAGELFF.

Only a few counts were recorded for this clonotype. This chain uses TRBV5-6 with TRBJ1-6; D not certain. The CDR3 loop spans 16 amino acids. V was trimmed by 4 bases and J by 8 bases, leaving 19 bases between them. The germline gives CDR1 SGHDT, CDR2 YYEEEE. The CDR3: CASSVERAWLDSPLHF. The CDR3 nucleotides read TGTGCCAGCAGCGTGGAAAGGGCCTGGCTGGATTCACCCCTCCACTTT. The entire variable domain, with the rest obtained from reference TRBV5-6 and TRBJ1-6, is as follows: DAGVTQSPTHLIKTRGQQVTLRCSPKSGHDTVSWYQQALGQGPQFIFQYYEEEERQRGNFPDRFSGHQFPNYSSELNVNALLLGDSALYLCASSVERAWLDSPLHFGNGTRLTVT.

This CDR3 is CSATSGTGINQPQHF. DNA of the CDR3: TGCAGTGCTACGTCCGGGACAGGGATCAATCAGCCCCAGCATTTT. The V gene is TRBV20-1, the J gene TRBJ1-5, with TRBD1 matching over 9 bases. V trimming: 4 bases; J trimming: 3 bases; junction bases outside the gene matches: 7. The CDR3 extends over 15 amino acids. The V gene's germline CDR1 is DFQATT and CDR2 SNEGSKA (reference sequence).

Only a few counts were recorded for this clonotype. This chain links TRBV4-2 with TRBJ2-7; D not resolved. The CDR3 runs 16 residues. The germline V and J ends were trimmed by 1 base and 4 bases, with 17 bases remaining between them. The germline gives CDR1 LGHNA, CDR2 YNFKEQ. The chain's CDR3 is CASSQGGTELNYEQYF. Written as DNA, the CDR3 is TGTGCCAGCAGCCAAGGAGGAACGGAGCTAAATTACGAGCAGTACTTC.

This clonotype was detected only a few times. The chain couples TRBV7-2 to TRBJ2-7; 9 bases are shared with TRBD2. The germline CDR1 and CDR2 sequences are SGHTA and FQGNSA. J lost 6 bases, V lost 5 bases, and 5 bases had no gene match. There are 13 residues in the CDR3. This CDR3 is CASSLLAGSEQYV. In nucleotides, the CDR3 is TGTGCCAGCAGCCTCCTAGCGGGGTCCGAGCAGTACGTC.

In its sample, this clonotype was seen a few times. The rearrangement links TRBV4-1 to TRBJ2-1, with D tentatively TRBD2 (6 bases). Trimming shortened V by 4 bases and J by 0 bases, and 13 bases separated the two germline ends. This CDR3 contains 16 residues. Germline V gene lookup returns CDR1 MGHRA and CDR2 YSYEKL. CDR3 residues: CASSRVGGSSYNEQFF. The CDR3 bases are TGCGCCAGCAGCCGAGTCGGGGGTAGCTCCTACAATGAGCAGTTCTTC.

V usage is TRBV12-3 or TRBV12-4 and J usage is TRBJ1-6; D gene unclear. CDR3 length: 13 amino acids. V shed 5 bases and J shed 7 bases, with 9 bases lying between them. CDR3 DNA: TGTGCCAGCAGTACCCGGGAGAATTCACCCCTCCACTTT. Amino acids: CASSTRENSPLHF.

The chain employs TRBV12-3 or TRBV12-4 and TRBJ1-2; 8 bases agree with TRBD1. This CDR3 is 13 amino acids long. V dropped 6 bases and J dropped 6; count of bases not matched to a gene: 6. The CDR3 bases are TGTGCCAGCAGCCCCTCAGGGGGCGATGGCTACACCTTC. It specifies CASSPSGGDGYTF.

This clonotype was counted a few times. The CDR3 DNA reads as TGTGCCAGGGGGGACAAACAGTACGTC. It specifies CARGDKQYV. The chain joins TRBV19 to TRBJ2-7; a possible D gene is TRBD1 (6 bases). The CDR3 contains 9 residues. Germline CDR1 LNHDA, CDR2 SQIVND (reference sequence). The V and J ends lost 9 bases and 10 bases respectively, with 10 bases between them.

The chain joins TRBV19 to TRBJ2-5; D perhaps matches TRBD2 (7 bases). CDR1 and CDR2 from the germline V gene are LNHDA and SQIVND (reference sequence). V was pared by 2 bases and J by 0 bases, with 13 bases between. CDR3 length: 16 residues. CDR3 sequence reads: CASSILAGAHQETQYF. CDR3 in DNA: TGTGCCAGTAGTATATTGGCGGGGGCCCACCAAGAGACCCAGTACTTC.

The rearrangement links TRBV27 to TRBJ1-2; TRBD1 agrees at 7 bases. The ends lost 5 bases at V and 2 bases at J; junction bases unmatched: 14. Germline V gene lookup returns CDR1 MNHEY and CDR2 SMNVEV (reference sequence). The CDR3 totals 17 residues. CDR3 bases: TGTGCCAGCAGTCCTACATCCTTGACAGGGCGGAACTATGGCTACACCTTC. The encoded protein is CASSPTSLTGRNYGYTF.

This clonotype showed up just a few times. The chain joins TRBV12-3 or TRBV12-4 to TRBJ1-1; D is unresolved. The V end lost 6 bases, the J end lost 7 bases, and 12 bases lay between the germline ends. This CDR3 has 12 residues. The CDR3 DNA sequence: TGTGCCAGCAGCCCTGCGGGAGGTGAAGCTTTCTTT. Protein sequence: CASSPAGGEAFF.

The chain carries TRBV9 and TRBJ2-2, with TRBD1 identical over 7 bases. The CDR3 totals 14 residues. Trimming took 5 bases from V and 6 from J; bases not matched to a gene: 7. Germline lookup yields CDR1 SGDLS and CDR2 YYNGEE. DNA of the CDR3: TGTGCCAGCAGAAGGATTGACAGGGCCGGGGAGCTGTTTTTT. Translation gives CASRRIDRAGELFF.

This clonotype was seen only a few times. The chain has TRBV6-1 and TRBJ1-4; 10 nucleotides agree with TRBD1. V was clipped by 6 bases and J by 10 bases; unmatched bases: 5. This CDR3 region has 13 residues. In germline, CDR1 is MNHNS, CDR2 SASEGT. CDR3 nucleotides: TGTGCCAGCAGCGGGACAGGGGCGGGAAAACTGTTTTTT. It yields the protein CASSGTGAGKLFF.

This clonotype was seen a few times. J is TRBJ1-1 and V is TRBV29-1, with D maybe TRBD1 (5 bases). This CDR3 region has 13 residues. The V gene's germline CDR1 is SQVTM and CDR2 ANQGSEA. Between the trimmed V and J ends, which lost 4 bases and 5 bases, there was a span of 14 bases. This CDR3 is CSVVPWGVTEAFF. The CDR3 DNA reads TGCAGCGTTGTTCCATGGGGGGTTACTGAAGCTTTCTTT.

V is TRBV14 and J is TRBJ2-5; 10 nucleotides line up with TRBD1. CDR3 size: 16 residues. CDR1 is SGHDN and CDR2 is FVKESK in the germline V gene. The trim removed 3 bases at V and 4 bases at J, leaving 8 bases unmatched. The CDR3 loop reads CASSQTGTGVRETQYF. The CDR3 DNA is TGTGCCAGCAGCCAGACCGGGACAGGGGTACGAGAGACCCAGTACTTC.

The chain's CDR3 is CASSLHDRVNTEAFF. In nucleotides, the CDR3 is TGTGCCAGTAGTCTACATGATCGGGTGAACACTGAAGCTTTCTTT. The chain recombines TRBV19 with TRBJ1-1; D gene unclear. Trimming stripped 5 bases from V and 0 bases from J, with 13 bases between. Germline V gene lookup returns CDR1 LNHDA and CDR2 SQIVND (reference sequence). This CDR3 has 15 amino acids.

This clonotype was recorded a few times. V is TRBV28 and J is TRBJ2-5, with TRBD2 matching over 7 bases. This CDR3 region has 16 residues. V gave up 6 bases and J gave up 2 bases; unmatched junction bases: 12. Germline loops: CDR1 MDHEN, CDR2 SYDVKM. The CDR3 DNA is TGTGCCAGCAGCCTGTCTAGCGGAGGGTTTCAAGAGACCCAGTACTTC. This codes for CASSLSSGGFQETQYF.